This TCR beta chain is from a study of T cell changes during pregnancy in multiple sclerosis. The repertoire was sequenced with immunoSEQ multiplex PCR; TCRdb's copy has only in-frame clones and lacks some. The sample records some 19,000 clones, about 90% being singletons. This receptor was identified in a female donor in good health, enrolled as a control in a pregnancy study. The sequenced sample was CD8+ T cells from peripheral blood mononuclear cells, obtained after pregnancy.

The CDR3 coding sequence is TGTGCCAGCAGCGTAGGCGGCGGGGAGACAGATACGCAGTATTTT. This codes for CASSVGGGETDTQYF. The rearrangement joins TRBV9 to TRBJ2-3; tentatively, D is TRBD2 (6 bases). The V gene lost 0 bases and the J gene lost 3 bases, with 11 bases spanning the gap. The germline V gene has CDR1 SGDLS and CDR2 YYNGEE. This CDR3 region has 15 residues.